Listed below are T cell receptor beta chains from one sample, sequenced in a study of blood T cell repertoires in COVID-19. Sequencing was performed with immunoSEQ multiplex PCR; in TCRdb, only in-frame clones are kept and a portion is missing. The profile shows hundreds of thousands of clones, over 75% of them singletons. The sample consisted of PBMCs or T cells enriched from blood (not recorded which). Source of these receptors: a woman between 35 and 50 years old who had recovered from COVID-19. Both conserved end residues are part of each CDR3. D genes are given only for firm matches. Expanded clones get a size class; other rows say once, few or many, or leave the size out.

d_gene	abundance	v_gene	j_gene	CDR3aa	CDR3nt
TRBD2	.	TRBV27	TRBJ2-1	CASSLAGIEGEQFF	TGTGCCAGCAGCCTAGCGGGAATCGAAGGAGAGCAGTTCTTC
TRBD2	.	TRBV5-4	TRBJ2-5	CASRQRPDPRTSGSETQYF	TGTGCCAGCAGACAACGTCCCGATCCCAGGACTAGCGGGAGTGAGACCCAGTACTTC
.	.	TRBV11-2	TRBJ1-1	CASSLRRTGEAFF	TGTGCCAGCAGCTTGCGGAGAACAGGTGAAGCTTTCTTT
TRBD2	.	TRBV18	TRBJ2-7	CASSPAAGVRYEQYF	TGTGCCAGCTCACCGGCTGCGGGAGTAAGGTACGAGCAGTACTTC
.	.	TRBV4-1	TRBJ1-1	CASSQVTGWDTEAFF	TGCGCCAGCAGCCAAGTTACAGGGTGGGACACTGAAGCTTTCTTT
TRBD2	once	TRBV13	TRBJ2-7	CASSSGLARYEQYF	TGTGCCAGCAGCTCCGGACTAGCGAGGTACGAGCAGTACTTC
.	.	TRBV2	TRBJ1-4	CASVRGGNEKLFF	TGTGCCAGCGTCCGTGGGGGGAATGAAAAACTGTTTTTT
TRBD2	.	TRBV4-1	TRBJ2-1	CASSQVSGRGVNEQFF	TGCGCCAGCAGCCAGGTTAGCGGGAGAGGGGTCAATGAGCAGTTCTTC
.	.	TRBV7-2	TRBJ1-4	CASSLKSTETNEKLFF	TGTGCCAGCAGCTTAAAGTCTACAGAAACTAATGAAAAACTGTTTTTT
TRBD1	.	TRBV28	TRBJ2-7	CASSLSAGGASYEQYF	TGTGCCAGCAGTTTATCCGCAGGGGGTGCCTCCTACGAGCAGTACTTC
TRBD2	.	TRBV27	TRBJ2-7	CASSSGLALPYEQYF	TGTGCCAGCAGTTCCGGACTAGCTTTGCCCTACGAGCAGTACTTC
.	.	TRBV3-1/TRBV3-2	TRBJ1-1	CASSQDNGRQDTEAFF	TGTGCCAGCAGCCAAGATAACGGGAGGCAGGACACTGAAGCTTTCTTT
.	.	TRBV2	TRBJ2-2	CASSEWRDPGELFF	TGTGCCAGCAGTGAATGGAGGGACCCCGGGGAGCTGTTTTTT
TRBD1	few	TRBV30	TRBJ1-6	CAWSRGQDNSPLHF	TGTGCCTGGAGTCGGGGACAGGATAATTCACCCCTCCACTTT
.	.	TRBV18	TRBJ1-3	CASSPGVSGNTIYF	TGTGCCAGCTCACCAGGAGTCTCTGGAAACACCATATATTTT
TRBD2	.	TRBV7-2	TRBJ2-7	CASSLEGTSGAYEQYF	TGTGCCAGCAGCTTAGAAGGGACTAGCGGGGCTTACGAGCAGTACTTC
.	once	TRBV19	TRBJ2-7	CASSIGGGTYEQYF	TGTGCCAGTAGTATCGGTGGCGGAACCTACGAGCAGTACTTC
.	.	TRBV10-3	TRBJ2-5	CATTAVRGLQETQYF	TGTGCCACCACGGCCGTCAGGGGCCTCCAAGAGACCCAGTACTTC
TRBD2	.	TRBV7-3	TRBJ2-3	CASSLGRGVDTQYF	TGTGCCAGCAGCTTGGGCCGGGGGGTGGATACGCAGTATTTT
.	.	TRBV7-9	TRBJ2-3	CASSFSAFGTDTQYF	TGTGCCAGCAGCTTCAGCGCTTTTGGCACAGATACGCAGTATTTT
TRBD2	once	TRBV7-9	TRBJ2-1	CASSLGTTPYNEQFF	TGTGCCAGCAGCTTGGGGACTACCCCCTACAATGAGCAGTTCTTC
TRBD2	.	TRBV10-3	TRBJ2-7	CAISELTSGRGEQYF	TGTGCCATCAGTGAGTTGACTAGCGGGAGGGGCGAGCAGTACTTC
.	once	TRBV4-3	TRBJ2-3	CASSQDIGGSTDTQYF	TGCGCCAGCAGCCAAGATATTGGCGGTTCCACAGATACGCAGTATTTT
.	.	TRBV28	TRBJ1-6	CASSLRPGKGSYNSPLHF	TGTGCCAGCAGTTTACGGCCGGGGAAGGGCTCCTATAATTCACCCCTCCACTTT
TRBD2	.	TRBV9	TRBJ2-7	CASSGALAGGHEQYF	TGTGCCAGCAGCGGTGCGCTAGCGGGGGGACACGAGCAGTACTTC
TRBD2	.	TRBV28	TRBJ2-7	CASSLSSGKWYEQYF	TGTGCCAGCAGTTTGTCTAGCGGGAAATGGTACGAGCAGTACTTC
.	.	TRBV28	TRBJ1-5	CASSLILTAGFQPQHF	TGTGCCAGCAGTTTAATCTTAACGGCAGGATTTCAGCCCCAGCATTTT
.	.	TRBV15	TRBJ1-5	CATSRDRANSNQPQHF	TGTGCCACCAGCAGAGATCGAGCGAATAGCAATCAGCCCCAGCATTTT
.	once	TRBV29-1	TRBJ1-3	CSVFLPGGNTIYF	TGCAGCGTTTTTCTTCCCGGGGGGAACACCATATATTTT
.	.	TRBV6-5	TRBJ1-5	CASFAGYSNQPQHF	TGTGCCAGCTTTGCAGGCTATAGCAATCAGCCCCAGCATTTT